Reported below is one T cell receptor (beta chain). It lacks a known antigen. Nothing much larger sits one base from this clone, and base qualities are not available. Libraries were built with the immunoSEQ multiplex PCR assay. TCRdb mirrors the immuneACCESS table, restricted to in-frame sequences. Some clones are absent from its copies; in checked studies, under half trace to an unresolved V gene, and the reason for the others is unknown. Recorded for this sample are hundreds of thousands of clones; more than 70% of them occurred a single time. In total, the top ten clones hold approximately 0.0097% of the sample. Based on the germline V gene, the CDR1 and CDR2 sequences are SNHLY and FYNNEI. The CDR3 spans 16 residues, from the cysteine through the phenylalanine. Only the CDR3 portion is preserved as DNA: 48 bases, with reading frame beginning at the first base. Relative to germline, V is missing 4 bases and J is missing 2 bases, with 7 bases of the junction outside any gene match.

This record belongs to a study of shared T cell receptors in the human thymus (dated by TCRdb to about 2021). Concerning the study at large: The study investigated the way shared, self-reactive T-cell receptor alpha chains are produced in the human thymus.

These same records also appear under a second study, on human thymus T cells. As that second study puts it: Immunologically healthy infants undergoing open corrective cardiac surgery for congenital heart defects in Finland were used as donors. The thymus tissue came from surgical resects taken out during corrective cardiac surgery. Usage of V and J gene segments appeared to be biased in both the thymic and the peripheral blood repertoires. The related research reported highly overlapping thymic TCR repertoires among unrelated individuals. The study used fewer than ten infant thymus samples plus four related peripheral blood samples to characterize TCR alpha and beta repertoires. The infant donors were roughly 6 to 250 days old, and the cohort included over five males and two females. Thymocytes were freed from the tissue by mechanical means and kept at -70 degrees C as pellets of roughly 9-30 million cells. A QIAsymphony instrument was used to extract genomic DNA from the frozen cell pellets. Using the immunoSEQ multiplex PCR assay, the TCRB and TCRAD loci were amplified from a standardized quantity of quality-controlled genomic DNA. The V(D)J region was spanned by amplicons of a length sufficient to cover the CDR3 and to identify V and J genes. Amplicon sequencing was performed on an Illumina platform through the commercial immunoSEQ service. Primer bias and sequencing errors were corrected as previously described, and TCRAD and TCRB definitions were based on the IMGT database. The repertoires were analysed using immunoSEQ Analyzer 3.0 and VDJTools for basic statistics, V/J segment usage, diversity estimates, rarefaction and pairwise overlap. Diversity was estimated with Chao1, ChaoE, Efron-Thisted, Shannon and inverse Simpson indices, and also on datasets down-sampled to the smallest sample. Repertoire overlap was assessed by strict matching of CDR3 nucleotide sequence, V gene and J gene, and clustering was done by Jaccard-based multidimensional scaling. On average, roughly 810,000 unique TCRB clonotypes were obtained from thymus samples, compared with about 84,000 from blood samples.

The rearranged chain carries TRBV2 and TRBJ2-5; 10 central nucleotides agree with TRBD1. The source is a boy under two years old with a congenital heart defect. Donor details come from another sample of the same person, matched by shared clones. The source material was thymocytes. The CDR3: CASSGQGAHPQETQYF. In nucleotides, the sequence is TGTGCCAGCAGTGGACAGGGGGCGCATCCTCAAGAGACCCAGTACTTC.